The present T cell receptor beta chain was sequenced within a study of blood T cell repertoires in COVID-19. Study context: T cells, B-cell-depleted T cells, or PBMCs provided the cDNA or gDNA that served as material.

This clone was seen repeatedly, ten times or more. The V segment lost 5 bases and the J segment 3 bases; nucleotides outside the gene matches: 11. Germline V CDR1 and CDR2: SGHTA, FQGNSA. This CDR3 contains 17 residues. Original methodology: Reference gene primer amplification in the assay estimated nucleated cell counts. TCRdb's copy holds only in-frame clones and misses some; the assay was immunoSEQ multiplex PCR. D and trimming were read from the DNA, whereas the V and J calls and clone size are those reported in that table. Found here are 66,000 or so clones, about 86% of them singletons; the top ten hold roughly 7%.

The V and J genes are TRBV7-2 and TRBJ1-2, with 11 bases matching TRBD1. The origin of this receptor is a middle-aged man with active COVID-19. The sequenced sample was peripheral blood. The CDR3 here is CASSLSRTGGRHYGYTF. As DNA, the CDR3 is TGTGCCAGCAGCCTCTCCCGGACAGGGGGCCGTCACTATGGCTACACCTTC.